A single TCR beta chain is shown here with its context. Per germline, CDR1 MNHNS and CDR2 SASEGT. This CDR3 has 14 amino acids. Trimming took off 6 bases at V and 1 base at J, with 12 bases between the two ends. The entry originates in a study of OX40 agonist ivuxolimab in advanced cancers. The repertoire was sequenced with immunoSEQ multiplex PCR; TCRdb's copy has only in-frame clones and lacks some. The data show roughly 70,000 clones, less than 85% seen once. This clonotype was sampled from an adult with an advanced solid tumor such as melanoma, head and neck, liver or kidney cancer. The chain has TRBV6-1 and TRBJ2-5; D perhaps matches TRBD2 (5 bases). The sequences come from CD4+ or CD8+ T cells sorted from blood, collected in a trial of the OX40 agonist ivuxolimab. CDR3 in DNA: TGTGCCAGCAGCAGTAGCGCACCCCAAGAGACCCAGTACTTC. Translation gives CASSSSAPQETQYF.